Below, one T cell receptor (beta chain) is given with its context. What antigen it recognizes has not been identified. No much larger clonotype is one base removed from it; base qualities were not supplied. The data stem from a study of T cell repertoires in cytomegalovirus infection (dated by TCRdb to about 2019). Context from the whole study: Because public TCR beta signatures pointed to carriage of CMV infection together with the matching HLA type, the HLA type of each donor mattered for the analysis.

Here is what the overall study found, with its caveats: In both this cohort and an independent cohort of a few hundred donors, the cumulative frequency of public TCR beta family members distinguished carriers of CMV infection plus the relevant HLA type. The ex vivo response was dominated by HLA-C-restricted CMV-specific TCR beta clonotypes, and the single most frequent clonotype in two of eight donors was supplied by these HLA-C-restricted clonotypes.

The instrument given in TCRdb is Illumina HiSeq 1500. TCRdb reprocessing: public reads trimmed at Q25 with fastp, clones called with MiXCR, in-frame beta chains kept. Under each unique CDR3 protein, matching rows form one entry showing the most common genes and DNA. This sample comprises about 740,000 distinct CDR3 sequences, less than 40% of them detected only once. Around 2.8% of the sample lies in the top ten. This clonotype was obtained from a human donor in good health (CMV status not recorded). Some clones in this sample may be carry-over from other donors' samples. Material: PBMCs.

The DNA reads TGTGCCAGCAGCCAAGAATGGCGGGTCATCTCCGATACGCAGTATTTT. It codes for CASSQEWRVISDTQYF. The sequence joins TRBV4-2 to TRBJ2-3, with TRBD2 perhaps the D gene, on 5 matching bases. The germline ends are 16 bases apart after V is trimmed by 0 bases and J by 6 bases. Inclusive of the bounding cysteine and phenylalanine, the CDR3 is 16 residues long. The sequence is cut down to CDR3 DNA, 48 bases in frame from base 1. CDR1 and CDR2 were assigned from the germline V gene as LGHNA and YNFKEQ.